The 26 T cell receptor beta chains listed next were all sequenced from one sample in a study of shared clonotypes between healthy human individuals. Sequencing was performed with immunoSEQ multiplex PCR; in TCRdb, only in-frame clones are kept and a portion is missing. The table has about 1.1 million clones, more than 75% seen once. Sequenced: memory CD4+ T cells from PBMCs. Described subset: CD45RA-negative fraction. These receptors all stem from a man younger than 35 in good health. Some clones in this sample may be carry-over from other donors' samples.

The chain joins TRBV5-1 to TRBJ1-1; 7 bases are a match to TRBD1. The V gene's germline CDR1 is SGHRS and CDR2 YFSETQ. Losses at the gene ends were 7 bases for V and 0 bases for J; bases not matched to a gene: 3. This CDR3 has 13 amino acids. CDR3 nucleotides: TGCGCCAGCGGGGACAGCTTGAACACTGAAGCTTTCTTT. The encoded protein is CASGDSLNTEAFF.

The J gene is TRBJ2-2, the V gene TRBV27, with 7 bases matching TRBD2. CDR1 is MNHEY and CDR2 is SMNVEV in the germline V gene (reference sequence). After removal of 6 bases from V and 1 base from J, the junction contained 5 bases not matched to a gene. The CDR3 loop spans 15 amino acids. The CDR3 is CASRRASGNTGELFF. The CDR3 nucleotides read TGTGCCAGCAGGCGGGCTAGCGGGAACACCGGGGAGCTGTTTTTT.

As concerns this clone: Other DNA variants within this sample encode the same CDR3. V usage is TRBV7-2 and J usage is TRBJ1-1; D gene uncertain. The CDR3 consists of 15 residues. From germline, CDR1 is SGHTA and CDR2 FQGNSA. Trimming left V 3 bases short and J 2 bases short, with 13 bases between. Here the CDR3 DNA reads TGTGCCAGCAGCTTGGGAGGGCAGCCTAACACTGAAGCTTTCTTT. Translating gives CASSLGGQPNTEAFF.

The chain recombines TRBV18 with TRBJ2-3; 10 bases line up with TRBD1. Germline lookup yields CDR1 KGHSH and CDR2 LQKENI. The CDR3 is 17 amino acids. Trimming cost V 3 bases and J 4 bases; bases outside gene matches: 10. CDR3 nucleotides: TGTGCCAGCTCACCGCTAAGACAGGGGGCGCAGTCAGATACGCAGTATTTT. As protein: CASSPLRQGAQSDTQYF.

This chain joins TRBV4-2 and TRBJ2-2; D is possibly TRBD1 or TRBD2 (6 bases each). V was shortened by 1 base and J by 3 bases, with 12 bases between the two germline ends. The CDR3 runs 16 residues. Germline CDR1 reads LGHNA; CDR2 reads YNFKEQ. This chain's CDR3 is CASSQVRGEYTGELFF. CDR3 DNA sequence: TGTGCCAGCAGCCAAGTTAGGGGGGAGTACACCGGGGAGCTGTTTTTT.

The gene calls are TRBV10-3 and TRBJ2-3, with 10 nucleotides matching TRBD2. J lost 0 bases, V lost 10 bases, and 7 bases had no gene match. The germline V gene has CDR1 ENHRY and CDR2 SYGVKD. There are 15 residues in the CDR3. The CDR3 DNA reads TGTGCCACCTCGGGAGCGGGAGGGAGCACAGATACGCAGTATTTT. Translation gives CATSGAGGSTDTQYF.

The chain links TRBV7-8 to TRBJ1-1; TRBD1 matches 9 bases. Germline CDR1 reads SGHVS; CDR2 reads FQNEAQ. Unmatched junction bases numbered 4, after V lost 5 bases and J lost 3 bases. The CDR3 is 14 residues long. The CDR3 nucleotides are TGTGCCAGCAGCCGCCGGGACAGGGACACTGAAGCTTTCTTT. Amino acid sequence: CASSRRDRDTEAFF.

The chain couples TRBV9 to TRBJ2-7, with D perhaps TRBD2 (6 bases). The V gene's germline CDR1 is SGDLS and CDR2 YYNGEE. Trimming took 6 bases from V and 6 from J, leaving 16 bases between them. The CDR3 length is 13 residues. CDR3 protein: CASTLAPRSEQYF. In DNA, the CDR3 is TGTGCCAGCACGCTAGCGCCCAGAAGCGAGCAGTACTTC.

As regards this clone: Other DNA variants within this sample encode the same CDR3. The rearrangement joins TRBV5-1 to TRBJ2-5; D is unresolved. V was clipped by 1 base and J by 1 base, with 5 bases between them. The CDR3 loop spans 13 amino acids. CDR1 and CDR2 (germline): SGHRS, YFSETQ. This chain's CDR3 is CASSLRSQETQYF. CDR3 coding DNA: TGCGCCAGCAGCTTGAGAAGCCAAGAGACCCAGTACTTC.

V and J are TRBV6-1 and TRBJ2-1; D might be TRBD1 or TRBD2, each matching 5 bases. This CDR3 is 14 amino acids long. Trimming took 7 bases from V and 7 from J, leaving 17 bases between them. The germline CDR1 and CDR2 sequences are MNHNS and SASEGT. The CDR3 loop reads CASKASIWGNEQFF. In nucleotides, the CDR3 is TGTGCCAGCAAGGCTAGCATCTGGGGGAATGAGCAGTTCTTC.

The chain employs TRBV7-2 and TRBJ2-1, with D perhaps TRBD2 (5 bases). CDR1 and CDR2 from the germline V gene are SGHTA and FQGNSA. V was pared by 7 bases and J by 8 bases, with 12 bases between. The CDR3 covers 12 residues. DNA for the CDR3: TGTGCCAGCATCGGGAATGATCATGAGCAGTTCTTC. Its translation: CASIGNDHEQFF.

V gene TRBV7-3 combines with J gene TRBJ2-2; 15 bases are a match to TRBD2. Trimming took 1 base from V and 6 from J; bases not matched to a gene: 6. The CDR3 length is 18 residues. In germline, CDR1 is SGHTA, CDR2 FQGTGA. CDR3 in DNA: TGTGCCAGCAGCTTAAACGCGGGACTAGCGGGAGGTGCCGGGGAGCTGTTTTTT. This codes for CASSLNAGLAGGAGELFF.

The chain carries TRBV25-1 and TRBJ1-1; no clear D gene. This CDR3 comprises 16 residues. From germline, CDR1 is MGHDK and CDR2 SYGVNS. V was pared by 1 base and J by 2 bases, with 14 bases between. The CDR3 protein is CASSESYGPLNTEAFF. The CDR3, as DNA: TGTGCCAGCAGTGAATCGTACGGGCCGTTAAACACTGAAGCTTTCTTT.

This clone was detected a few times. The CDR3 DNA reads as TGCGCCAGCAGCTGGGGCGGGGGACAGAGCACTGAAGCTTTCTTT. Translation gives CASSWGGGQSTEAFF. The chain carries TRBV5-1 and TRBJ1-1; the match to TRBD1 covers 7 bases. Germline values: CDR1 SGHRS, CDR2 YFSETQ. Trimming at V came to 3 bases and at J to 4 bases, leaving 9 bases not matched to a gene. This CDR3 contains 15 residues.

This clone was found a few times. The rearrangement joins TRBV10-3 to TRBJ1-1; D is perhaps TRBD1 (6 bases). Trimming stripped 6 bases from V and 4 bases from J, with 15 bases between. The CDR3 totals 14 residues. Germline V gene lookup returns CDR1 ENHRY and CDR2 SYGVKD. CDR3 sequence: CAISRQVGSTEAFF. CDR3 nucleotide sequence: TGTGCCATCAGCCGACAGGTGGGTAGCACTGAAGCTTTCTTT.

The CDR3 DNA follows: TGTGCCAGTACCGCGGAGTGGGTTTCTGAAGCTTTCTTT. This sequence encodes CASTAEWVSEAFF. The rearrangement uses TRBV19 and TRBJ1-1; the D is unclear. V lost 7 bases and J 6 bases, leaving 15 bases between the germline ends. Germline V gene sequence: CDR1 LNHDA, CDR2 SQIVND (reference sequence). This CDR3 comprises 13 residues.

The chain recombines TRBV7-9 with TRBJ2-4; D is ambiguous. V was pared by 1 base and J by 3 bases, with 4 bases between. Germline assignment: CDR1 SEHNR and CDR2 FQNEAQ (reference sequence). The CDR3 is 13 residues long. CDR3 coding DNA: TGTGCCAGCAGCTTAGGCCTCAAAAACATTCAGTACTTC. This gives the protein CASSLGLKNIQYF.

This clone was counted a few times. This rearrangement joins TRBV19 to TRBJ1-1; 9 bases fit TRBD1. V shed 6 bases and J 3 bases; nucleotides not matched to a gene: 5. Germline CDR1 and CDR2: LNHDA and SQIVND (reference sequence). This CDR3 is 14 amino acids long. The CDR3 sequence is CASRYRGRDTEAFF. CDR3 DNA sequence: TGTGCCAGTAGATACAGGGGGCGCGACACTGAAGCTTTCTTT.

This clone was counted once. The chain carries TRBV7-2 and TRBJ2-7, with 13 bases that match TRBD2. After removal of 5 bases from V and 3 bases from J, the junction contained 7 bases not matched to a gene. The CDR3 extends over 16 amino acids. The germline V gene encodes CDR1 SGHTA and CDR2 FQGNSA. The CDR3 region is CASSQGLAGVGYEQYF. The CDR3 DNA is TGTGCCAGCAGCCAAGGACTAGCGGGAGTGGGCTACGAGCAGTACTTC.

The table lists this clone with a count of one. The chain links TRBV4-1 to TRBJ2-7; 10 bases map to TRBD2. Unmatched junction bases numbered 2, after V lost 0 bases and J lost 3 bases. The CDR3 sequence is 15 residues long. CDR1 and CDR2 from the germline V gene are MGHRA and YSYEKL. The CDR3 here is CASSQDSGRIYEQYF. The CDR3 DNA reads as TGCGCCAGCAGCCAAGATAGCGGGAGGATCTACGAGCAGTACTTC.

CDR3 DNA sequence: TGTGCCAGCAGTCCACAGGGTAGCACAGATACGCAGTATTTT. Residues: CASSPQGSTDTQYF. This chain uses TRBV28 with TRBJ2-3; D is possibly TRBD1 (6 bases). V shed 5 bases and J shed 0 bases, with 9 bases lying between them. CDR1 is MDHEN, CDR2 SYDVKM, per germline. CDR3 length: 14 amino acids.

V gene TRBV7-8 combines with J gene TRBJ2-5; 11 bases agree with TRBD2. Unmatched junction bases numbered 7, after V lost 6 bases and J lost 10 bases. CDR3 size: 13 residues. Per germline, CDR1 SGHVS and CDR2 FQNEAQ. CDR3 protein: CASRPRGTSGQYF. In DNA form, the CDR3 reads TGTGCCAGCAGACCGCGGGGGACTAGCGGCCAGTACTTC.

V gene TRBV6-5 combines with J gene TRBJ2-5; D tentatively fits TRBD1 or TRBD2 (6 bases each). V dropped 2 bases and J dropped 5 bases, with 15 bases sitting between them. The CDR3 is 15 residues long. Germline V gene sequence: CDR1 MNHEY, CDR2 SVGAGI. This CDR3 reads CASSYVRGQGETQYF. The CDR3 DNA reads TGTGCCAGCAGTTACGTCCGGGGGCAAGGGGAGACCCAGTACTTC.

V and J are TRBV19 and TRBJ1-4; 7 bases align to TRBD1. CDR3 size: 14 residues. Germline values: CDR1 LNHDA, CDR2 SQIVND (reference sequence). The ends lost 1 base at V and 8 bases at J; junction bases unmatched: 4. The CDR3 spells CASSIVGTAEKLFF. The CDR3 DNA reads as TGTGCCAGTAGTATAGTCGGGACAGCCGAAAAACTGTTTTTT.

The chain employs TRBV2 and TRBJ1-3; D possibly corresponds to TRBD1 (5 bases). This CDR3 is built from 18 residues. V was cut by 9 bases and J by 0 bases, with 24 bases left in between. The V gene's germline CDR1 is SNHLY and CDR2 FYNNEI. The CDR3 sequence: CASSRATGPLFSGNTIYF. CDR3 nucleotide sequence: TGTGCCAGTTCCCGGGCTACGGGGCCCTTATTCTCTGGAAACACCATATATTTT.

The rearrangement links TRBV18 to TRBJ1-1, with D perhaps TRBD1 (5 bases). Germline V gene lookup returns CDR1 KGHSH and CDR2 LQKENI. Between the trimmed V and J ends, which lost 3 bases and 5 bases, there was a span of 13 bases. The CDR3 totals 14 residues. The DNA for the CDR3 is TGTGCCAGCTCACCGCGTGGGGGTCTGACTGAAGCTTTCTTT. As protein: CASSPRGGLTEAFF.